The next 17 T cell receptor beta chains were all read from a single sample in a study of regulatory T cells in long-lasting Graves disease. The time point: persistent/refractory GD, antithyroid drugs over 5 years with positive TRAb. There was RNA extracted from PBMCs, and the TCR library was made from it. Building of the TCR beta libraries involved iRepertoire HTBI primers and Arm-PCR of CDR3 regions. From the multiplex PCR reads, TCRdb called clonotypes with MiXCR, one entry per CDR3 protein. The data show about 460,000 distinct CDR3 sequences, roughly 23% seen once. The sequences come from peripheral blood mononuclear cells (PBMCs), collected when the disease was refractory, from a patient treated with antithyroid drugs. Receptor source: a female donor with Graves disease.

With regard to this clonotype: Its ends do not fully match the called genes, so a read error is possible. The chain combines TRBV3-1 with TRBJ1-4, with D perhaps TRBD1 (5 bases). The V gene's germline CDR1 is LGHDT and CDR2 YNNKEL (reference sequence). The CDR3 is 15 amino acids. The CDR3 nucleotides read TGCGCCAGCAGCGCAATCGGACAACCAACAGAAAAACTGTTTTTT. This gives the protein CASSAIGQPTEKLFF.

This clonotype was counted at least ten times. The V gene is TRBV6-1, the J gene TRBJ1-2, with a tentative D call TRBD1 (5 bases). Germline loops: CDR1 MNHNS, CDR2 SASEGT. With 8 bases removed from V and 6 bases from J, the gap between germline ends came to 10 bases. CDR3 size: 11 residues. The CDR3 reads CASVRGHGYTF. Written as DNA, the CDR3 is TGTGCCAGCGTCCGGGGCCATGGCTACACCTTC.

This clonotype occurred many times. This sequence joins TRBV2 and TRBJ2-5, with 12 bases matching TRBD2. Germline V gene data show CDR1 as SNHLY and CDR2 as FYNNEI. This CDR3 region has 15 residues. Germline trimming cut 7 bases from V and 1 base from J; bases unmatched to any gene: 4. The CDR3 DNA reads as TGTGCCAGCACACTAGCGGGGGGTTCCCAAGAGACCCAGTACTTC. It is translated as CASTLAGGSQETQYF.

This clonotype was seen a few times. The chain carries TRBV7-2 and TRBJ1-3; D remains unclear. Germline-derived CDR1 and CDR2 are SGHTA and FQGNSA. This CDR3 comprises 15 residues. Trimming pared 0 bases from V and 2 bases from J, leaving 8 bases between. In DNA form, the CDR3 reads TGTGCCAGCAGCTTAGCCGCAATGGCTGGAAACACCATATATTTT. It is translated as CASSLAAMAGNTIYF.

In this sample, this clonotype turned up a few times. The V and J genes are TRBV5-5 and TRBJ1-2; no clear D gene. Trimming removed 7 bases at V and 4 bases at J, with 17 bases between. Per germline, CDR1 SGHKS and CDR2 YYEKEE (reference sequence). The CDR3 contains 14 residues. The CDR3 loop reads CASYQLGRGYGYTF. In nucleotides, the CDR3 is TGTGCCAGCTACCAGCTGGGGAGAGGCTATGGCTACACCTTC.

The chain has TRBV29-1 and TRBJ2-2; 7 positions match TRBD1. CDR1 and CDR2 from the germline V gene are SQVTM and ANQGSEA. The CDR3 sequence is 14 residues long. V was clipped by 1 base and J by 1 base; unmatched bases: 0. As DNA, the CDR3 is TGCAGCGTTGAAGGGACAGGGAACACCGGGGAGCTGTTTTTT. Translation gives CSVEGTGNTGELFF.

The chain carries TRBV7-9 and TRBJ2-6; D is ambiguous. Germline V lookup: CDR1 SEHNR, CDR2 FQNEAQ (reference sequence). The CDR3 length is 16 residues. Trimming removed 4 bases at V and 0 bases at J, with 10 bases between. CDR3 sequence (DNA): TGTGCCAGCAGCTCAAGTCCCTTCTCTGGGGCCAACGTCCTGACTTTC. This codes for CASSSSPFSGANVLTF.

This clonotype was picked up many times. The V call is TRBV6-5, the J call TRBJ2-5; 7 bases match TRBD1. Unmatched junction bases numbered 13, after V lost 4 bases and J lost 5 bases. Germline lookup yields CDR1 MNHEY and CDR2 SVGAGI. The CDR3 runs 16 residues. The CDR3 nucleotides are TGTGCCAGCAGTTTACATCGACAGGGCCAAAGGGAGACCCAGTACTTC. It codes for CASSLHRQGQRETQYF.

This clonotype has a handful of counts. The CDR3 bases are TGTGCCAGCAGTAGGCGGGCCCGCGAGCAGTACTTC. Amino acids: CASSRRAREQYF. The chain recombines TRBV5-6 with TRBJ2-7, with D maybe TRBD2 (5 bases). The CDR3 contains 12 residues. The germline V gene has CDR1 SGHDT and CDR2 YYEEEE. The V and J ends lost 5 bases and 6 bases respectively, with 12 bases between them.

This clonotype was seen at least ten times. This rearrangement joins TRBV12-3 or TRBV12-4 to TRBJ2-7; D unresolved. This CDR3 contains 13 residues. V was pared by 2 bases and J by 5 bases, with 10 bases between. In DNA, the CDR3 is TGTGCCAGCAGTTTATTTGTTCGGCACGAGCAGTACTTC. It encodes CASSLFVRHEQYF.

This clonotype turned up a few times. The chain combines TRBV6-1 with TRBJ1-5; D remains unclear. This CDR3 has 13 residues. Trimming took 3 bases from V and 0 from J, leaving 3 bases between them. Looked up from germline, CDR1 is MNHNS and CDR2 is SASEGT. The CDR3 reads CASSELSNQPQHF. CDR3 nucleotide sequence: TGTGCCAGCAGTGAGCTTAGCAATCAGCCCCAGCATTTT.

The rearrangement uses TRBV5-4 and TRBJ1-2; unclear D gene. This CDR3 comprises 11 residues. Germline CDR1 SGHNT, CDR2 YYREEE (reference sequence). V was clipped by 7 bases and J by 5 bases, with 9 bases between them. The CDR3 region is CASRSLYGYTF. The CDR3 nucleotides read TGTGCCAGCCGCAGTCTATATGGCTACACCTTC.

This clonotype was counted a few times. This chain connects TRBV7-3 to TRBJ2-7, with 7 bases lining up with TRBD1. Germline V gives CDR1 SGHTA, CDR2 FQGTGA. CDR3 length: 14 residues. Trimming took 0 bases from V and 5 from J; bases not matched to a gene: 4. CDR3 in DNA: TGTGCCAGCAGCTTAACAGGGGGCTTCAACGAGCAGTACTTC. Protein product: CASSLTGGFNEQYF.

In this sample, this clonotype turned up many times. The chain couples TRBV28 to TRBJ1-5; the D is unclear. The CDR3 contains 16 residues. V dropped 8 bases and J dropped 0 bases, with 17 bases sitting between them. Germline-derived CDR1 and CDR2 are MDHEN and SYDVKM. The CDR3 reads CASLLIGGFSNQPQHF. CDR3 in DNA: TGTGCCAGCTTACTGATCGGAGGATTTAGCAATCAGCCCCAGCATTTT.

This clonotype has more than one count but fewer than ten. The J gene is TRBJ1-1, the V gene TRBV18; D perhaps matches TRBD1 (6 bases). The V end lost 4 bases, the J end lost 1 base, and 13 bases lay between the germline ends. The length of the CDR3 is 15 residues. CDR1 is KGHSH, CDR2 LQKENI, per germline. CDR3 loop: CASSLEGGWNTEAFF. CDR3 nucleotides: TGTGCCAGCTCACTCGAGGGGGGATGGAACACTGAAGCTTTCTTT.

This clonotype was recorded a few times. This rearrangement joins TRBV7-9 to TRBJ1-1; tentatively, D is TRBD1 (6 bases). Trimming took 2 bases from V and 1 from J, leaving 20 bases between them. Per germline, CDR1 SEHNR and CDR2 FQNEAQ (reference sequence). The CDR3 extends over 18 amino acids. The DNA for the CDR3 is TGTGCCAGCAGCTTACTCTCCCGGGGGCCGGTCCCGAACACTGAAGCTTTCTTT. Protein sequence: CASSLLSRGPVPNTEAFF.

In the case of this clonotype: A far larger clone is a single base away, which makes a read error likely. The chain employs TRBV12-3 or TRBV12-4 and TRBJ1-4; 7 bases align to TRBD1. The CDR3 has 15 residues. V was pared by 5 bases and J by 7 bases, with 10 bases of the junction left unmatched. In DNA form, the CDR3 reads TGTGCCAGCAGTAGCCGGGACAGAGCGCGTGAAAAACTGTTTTTT. Encoded protein: CASSSRDRAREKLFF.